This T cell receptor (beta chain) was observed in a study of blood T cell repertoires in COVID-19. About the study: COVID-19 samples from acute and convalescent phases originated in the United States, Italy and Spain.

Germline V CDR1 and CDR2: SEHNR, FQNEAQ (reference sequence). Trimming took off 4 bases at V and 7 bases at J, with 19 bases between the two ends. The CDR3 consists of 15 residues. Repertoires were generated with immunoSEQ multiplex PCR, while TCRdb's copy carries only in-frame clones and drops some. Counted here are hundreds of thousands of clones, approximately 77% occurring once; the ten biggest clones make up about 3.8%. This clonotype originated in a woman older than 75 with acute or convalescent COVID-19. Sequencing input: peripheral blood. This sequence joins TRBV7-9 and TRBJ1-1; D is unresolved. The CDR3 protein is CASSSEVLEHYEAFF. CDR3 sequence (DNA): TGTGCCAGCAGCTCGGAGGTTCTAGAACACTATGAAGCTTTCTTT. The complete variable domain, with remaining parts taken from reference TRBV7-9 and TRBJ1-1, reads DTGVSQNPRHKITKRGQNVTFRCDPISEHNRLYWYRQTLGQGPEFLTYFQNEAQLEKSRLLSDRFSAERPKGSFSTLEIQRTEQGDSAMYLCASSSEVLEHYEAFFGQGTRLTVV.